This TCR beta chain is from a study of T-cell memory formation after mild COVID-19. Turning to the study itself: The two donors had largely donor-specific TCR clusters.

General study results and limits: The CD4+ clones that contracted clustered mainly within CM and EM, and the CD8+ clones concentrated in EMRA. Later expanders leaned toward CD4+, whereas clones contracting from day 15 to 85 were balanced CD4/CD8.

Employing constant-segment primers, 5'RACE generated TCR alpha and TCR beta cDNA libraries bearing sample barcodes and UMIs. TCRdb itself ran the 5' RACE reads through MiXCR, one entry per CDR3 protein. The table shows more than 150,000 distinct CDR3 sequences, with about a fifth occurring only once. This CDR3 contains 14 residues. The ends lost 7 bases at V and 4 bases at J; junction bases unmatched: 4. In its sample, this clonotype was seen a few times. Its antigen is unknown. The chain joins TRBV12-3 or TRBV12-4 to TRBJ2-1, with TRBD1 matching over 10 bases. What was sequenced was PBMCs or a T cell subset sorted from them (not recorded which). The receptor comes from an adult woman who had mild COVID-19 (a few samples of this study predate the infection). Cell type and time point are not known. The CDR3: CASIGTGAYNEQFF. CDR3 DNA: TGTGCCAGCATCGGGACAGGGGCGTACAATGAGCAGTTCTTC.